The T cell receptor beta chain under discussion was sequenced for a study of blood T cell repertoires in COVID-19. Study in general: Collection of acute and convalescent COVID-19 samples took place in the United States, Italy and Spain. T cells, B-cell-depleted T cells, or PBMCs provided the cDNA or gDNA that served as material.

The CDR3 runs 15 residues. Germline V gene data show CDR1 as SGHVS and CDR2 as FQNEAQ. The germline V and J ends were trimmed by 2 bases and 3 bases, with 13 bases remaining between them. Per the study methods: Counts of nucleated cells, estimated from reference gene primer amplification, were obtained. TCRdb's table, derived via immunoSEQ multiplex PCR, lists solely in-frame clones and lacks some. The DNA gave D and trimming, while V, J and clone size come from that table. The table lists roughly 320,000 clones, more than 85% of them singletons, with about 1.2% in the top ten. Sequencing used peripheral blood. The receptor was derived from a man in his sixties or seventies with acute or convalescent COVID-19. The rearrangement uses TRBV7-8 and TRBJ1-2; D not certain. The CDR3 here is CASSLFSPADYGYTF. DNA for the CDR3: TGTGCCAGCAGCTTATTTTCCCCGGCGGACTATGGCTACACCTTC.